This TCR beta chain comes out of a study of blood T cell repertoires in COVID-19 (dated by TCRdb to 2018 to 2020). In terms of the full investigation: Samples from collaborators originated in the United States, Italy and Spain and spanned both the acute and convalescent phases of COVID-19. The material from the prospective study consisted of cDNA or gDNA derived from T cells, B-cell-depleted T cells, or PBMCs. Subjects who had been exposed to COVID-19, were actively infected with it, or had recovered from it provided the deeply sampled blood TCRbeta repertoires that made up the dataset. The repertoires were made available in a free public database intended to serve as a resource for research on the immune response to SARS-CoV-2. The samples were drawn from two sources: the first 160 participants of the ongoing ImmuneRACE study, and 1,000 to 1,500 subjects contributed by 6 global collaborators. Sample metadata almost always included a de-identified subject ID, COVID-19 status, age in years and sex. HLA class I and class II types, where available, came from metadata supplied by the sample provider rather than from assay-based typing. The study at large found these results: Clinical and demographic metadata were provided uncurated, with the amount varying by source and participant.

Participants in the prospective study were aged roughly 18 to 89 years, lived in some 24 United States geographic areas, and enrolled through a virtual design. To assign participants to cohorts, the prospective study relied on clinical history that participants themselves reported in a screening survey and a study questionnaire. ImmuneRACE Cohort 3 recovered participants were defined by two consecutive negative NP/OP PCR tests, healthcare professional clearance, or symptom resolution. Mobile phlebotomists in the prospective study collected whole blood, serum and a nasopharyngeal or oropharyngeal swab from every participant. Prospective study participants could optionally give additional blood draws and questionnaires over an approximately two-month period. Prospective study blood samples were shipped either frozen or at room temperature before DNA extraction. The cysteine opens and the phenylalanine closes a CDR3 of 14 amino acids. The kept DNA is CDR3 alone, 42 bases in frame from the first base. V is pared back by 0 bases and J by 2 bases, with 8 bases lying between the germline termini. CDR1 and CDR2, per the germline V gene, are SGDLS and YYNGEE.

As regards this clone: Its antigen specificity is not known. Per-base qualities were not stored, and no clone one base away is much larger.

TCRbeta CDR3 regions were amplified from genomic DNA using the immunoSEQ Assay, a bias-controlled multiplex PCR. Regarding the original processing steps: Within the assay, amplification of reference gene primers was used to estimate how many nucleated cells each sample contained. To quantify the absolute abundance of each unique TCRbeta CDR3 rearrangement, sequence reads were collapsed and filtered. For each sample, productive Simpson clonality was calculated as the square root of Simpson's diversity index over productive rearrangements. Drawn from immuneACCESS, this table holds only the in-frame rearrangements with V and J called that TCRdb kept. Clones are partly lost; checked studies trace under half to an unresolved V gene and leave the rest unexplained. V, J and clone size were drawn from that table, and D and trimming were deduced from the DNA. This sample has about 370,000 clones in its table, and roughly nine tenths of those were observed once. The leading ten clones occupy approximately 1.5% of the sample.

The sequenced sample consisted of PBMCs or T cells enriched from blood (not recorded which). This clonotype was obtained from a woman aged 25-40 years who had recovered from COVID-19. The chain uses TRBV9 and TRBJ2-5; possibly the D gene is TRBD2, per 6 matching bases. The sequenced DNA: TGTGCCAGCAGCGTAGACGGGGGACAAGAGACCCAGTACTTC. This is translated as CASSVDGGQETQYF.